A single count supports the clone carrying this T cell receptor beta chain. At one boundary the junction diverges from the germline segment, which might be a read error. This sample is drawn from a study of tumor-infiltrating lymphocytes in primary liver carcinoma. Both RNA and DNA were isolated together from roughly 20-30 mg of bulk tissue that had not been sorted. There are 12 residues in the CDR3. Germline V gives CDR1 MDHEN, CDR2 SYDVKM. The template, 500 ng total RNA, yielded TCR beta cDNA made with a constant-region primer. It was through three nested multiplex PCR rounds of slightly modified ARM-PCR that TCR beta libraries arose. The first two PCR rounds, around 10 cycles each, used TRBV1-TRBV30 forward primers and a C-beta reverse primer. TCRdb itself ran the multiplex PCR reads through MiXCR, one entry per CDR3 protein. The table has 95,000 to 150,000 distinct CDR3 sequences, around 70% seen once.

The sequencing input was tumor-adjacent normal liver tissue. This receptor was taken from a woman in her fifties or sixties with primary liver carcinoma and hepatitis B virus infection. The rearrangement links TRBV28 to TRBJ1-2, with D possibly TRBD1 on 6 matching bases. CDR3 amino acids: CASSLQGRGYSF. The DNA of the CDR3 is TGTGCCAGTAGTTTACAGGGACGCGGCTACAGCTTC.